This T cell receptor (beta chain) is drawn from a study of human thymus T cells. CDR3 length: 11 amino acids. The germline CDR1 and CDR2 sequences are LNHNV and YYDKDF (reference sequence). V lost 3 bases, J lost 4 bases, and 4 bases lay in between. Infants, healthy and Finnish, who were having corrective surgery for congenital heart defects served as donors. During surgery, roughly 0.45-1 mL peripheral blood was drawn from four of eight donors. Of note for this clone: Antigen unknown.

The repertoire was sequenced with immunoSEQ multiplex PCR; TCRdb's copy has only in-frame clones and lacks some. This table has tens of thousands of clones, around 94% appearing once. The study, taken as a whole, reports: It looked as if thymic and blood repertoires used V and J genes in a biased way.

The sequenced sample was blood. The chain joins TRBV15 to TRBJ2-7, with D hard to call. This receptor was identified in a boy under two years old with a congenital heart defect but otherwise immunologically healthy. Here the CDR3 DNA reads TGTGCCACCAGCAGCCCTTACGAGCAGTACTTC. This gives the protein CATSSPYEQYF.